The 30 T cell receptor beta chains in this list originate from one sample, sequenced in a study of cytomegalovirus exposure and HLA in healthy donors. Method: immunoSEQ multiplex PCR; TCRdb's copy keeps in-frame clones and lacks some. The repertoire consists of 70,000 or so clones, with 94% occurring once and the leading ten covering 1%. The sample consisted of PBMCs. Receptor source: a woman in her late teens or twenties in good health and CMV-seronegative.

This chain connects TRBV6-6 to TRBJ1-5; the match to TRBD1 covers 7 bases. Germline lookup yields CDR1 MNHNY and CDR2 SVGAGI (reference sequence). V trimming: 4 bases; J trimming: 2 bases; junction bases outside the gene matches: 5. The CDR3 contains 15 residues. The CDR3 sequence is CASSLGGMGNQPQHF. In nucleotides, the CDR3 is TGTGCCAGCAGTTTAGGGGGCATGGGCAATCAGCCCCAGCATTTT.

The rearrangement links TRBV2 to TRBJ2-3; 10 bases map to TRBD2. This CDR3 region has 15 residues. With 6 bases clipped from V and 2 bases from J, the junction kept 5 bases outside the gene matches. Germline V CDR1 and CDR2: SNHLY, FYNNEI. This CDR3 reads CASRPGLAPTDTQYF. CDR3 sequence (DNA): TGTGCCAGCAGACCGGGACTAGCGCCCACAGATACGCAGTATTTT.

The chain is built from TRBV4-1 and TRBJ2-3, with 12 bases identical to TRBD2. The length of the CDR3 is 15 residues. Trimming took 5 bases from V and 4 from J; bases not matched to a gene: 4. Germline V gene sequence: CDR1 MGHRA, CDR2 YSYEKL. CDR3 nucleotides: TGCGCCAGCAGCGCTAGCGGGGGGGCCGCAGATACGCAGTATTTT. This translates into CASSASGGAADTQYF.

V is TRBV27 and J is TRBJ2-7; D is unresolved. The V end lost 3 bases, the J end lost 2 bases, and 11 bases lay between the germline ends. Germline lookup yields CDR1 MNHEY and CDR2 SMNVEV (reference sequence). The CDR3 consists of 14 residues. CDR3 sequence reads: CASSLGSLTYEQYF. CDR3 nucleotide sequence: TGTGCCAGCAGTTTGGGCAGTTTGACCTACGAGCAGTACTTC.

This clone has only one observation. The chain uses TRBV5-1 and TRBJ1-2; D call uncertain. V gave up 2 bases and J gave up 4 bases, with 12 bases separating them. This CDR3 has 14 amino acids. Germline V gene sequence: CDR1 SGHRS, CDR2 YFSETQ. The CDR3 coding sequence is TGCGCCAGCAGCTTAGAGGGTCGGGCCTATGGCTACACCTTC. It codes for CASSLEGRAYGYTF.

J is TRBJ2-7 and V is TRBV27; possibly TRBD1 for D (6 bases). CDR1 and CDR2 (germline): MNHEY, SMNVEV (reference sequence). The V end lost 2 bases, the J end lost 4 bases, and 9 bases lay between the germline ends. The CDR3 covers 13 residues. CDR3 protein: CASSLGGEYEQYF. The CDR3 DNA follows: TGTGCCAGCAGTTTAGGGGGCGAGTACGAGCAGTACTTC.

The chain joins TRBV5-5 to TRBJ2-2; D is undetermined. This CDR3 is built from 12 residues. V was pared by 4 bases and J by 2 bases, with 3 bases between. Germline CDR1 reads SGHKS; CDR2 reads YYEKEE (reference sequence). The CDR3, as DNA: TGTGCCAGCAGCCTAAACACCGGGGAGCTGTTTTTT. This codes for CASSLNTGELFF.

The chain employs TRBV7-3 and TRBJ2-1; 8 nucleotides agree with TRBD1. The V and J ends lost 4 bases and 2 bases, in that order; junction bases with no gene match: 4. Germline V gene data show CDR1 as SGHTA and CDR2 as FQGTGA. The CDR3 has 15 amino acids. The CDR3 reads CASSSDRGTYNEQFF. The CDR3 DNA is TGTGCCAGCAGCTCCGACAGGGGCACCTACAATGAGCAGTTCTTC. Together with reference TRBV7-3 and TRBJ2-1, the CDR3 gives the full variable domain: GAGVSQTPSNKVTEKGKYVELRCDPISGHTALYWYRQSLGQGPEFLIYFQGTGAADDSGLPNDRFFAVRPEGSVSTLKIQRTERGDSAVYLCASSSDRGTYNEQFFGPGTRLTVL.

V usage is TRBV10-3 and J usage is TRBJ1-2; D is possibly TRBD1 (6 bases). The CDR3 spans 15 residues. Germline V gene sequence: CDR1 ENHRY, CDR2 SYGVKD. Trimming took off 11 bases at V and 1 base at J, with 20 bases between the two ends. CDR3 coding DNA: TGTGCCGCCCACACTGGGACAATATATAACTATGGCTACACCTTC. This encodes CAAHTGTIYNYGYTF.

The chain uses TRBV5-6 and TRBJ1-1; D is undetermined. The V end lost 0 bases, the J end lost 2 bases, and 11 bases lay between the germline ends. The CDR3 runs 15 residues. Germline V gene lookup returns CDR1 SGHDT and CDR2 YYEEEE. The CDR3 loop is CASSLVAGSNTEAFF. The CDR3 DNA reads as TGTGCCAGCAGCTTGGTCGCGGGTTCTAACACTGAAGCTTTCTTT.

The sample holds one count of this clone. V and J are TRBV11-3 and TRBJ2-2; 7 bases agree with TRBD1. V was clipped by 4 bases and J by 1 base; unmatched bases: 6. Germline loops: CDR1 SGHNT, CDR2 YENEEA. The CDR3 extends over 16 amino acids. The CDR3 loop is CASSSPRTGNTGELFF. CDR3 bases: TGTGCCAGCAGCTCTCCACGGACAGGGAACACCGGGGAGCTGTTTTTT.

This chain joins TRBV30 and TRBJ2-3; TRBD1 might be the D (5 bases). V lost 5 bases and J lost 6, with 9 bases in between. The length of the CDR3 is 11 residues. Germline lookup yields CDR1 GTSNPN and CDR2 SVGIG (reference sequence). The CDR3 loop is CAWSGSDTQYF. The CDR3 coding sequence is TGTGCCTGGTCAGGGTCCGATACGCAGTATTTT.

The chain combines TRBV7-3 with TRBJ2-1; 7 bases line up with TRBD1. V trimming: 6 bases; J trimming: 5 bases; junction bases outside the gene matches: 16. The CDR3 totals 17 residues. Germline loops: CDR1 SGHTA, CDR2 FQGTGA. The CDR3 nucleotides read TGTGCCAGCAGTTTCCTCTCCGGACAGGCGGGTGACAATGAGCAGTTCTTC. Protein sequence: CASSFLSGQAGDNEQFF.

The V gene is TRBV9, the J gene TRBJ1-1, with unresolved D. This CDR3 is built from 14 residues. V was pared by 4 bases and J by 1 base, with 11 bases between. Germline V gives CDR1 SGDLS, CDR2 YYNGEE. This CDR3 is CASSFTERNTEAFF. The CDR3 region has the DNA TGTGCCAGCAGCTTTACAGAAAGGAACACTGAAGCTTTCTTT.

The rearrangement uses TRBV6-1 and TRBJ2-1; 9 bases match TRBD2. CDR3 length: 15 amino acids. J lost 8 bases, V lost 6 bases, and 11 bases had no gene match. CDR1 is MNHNS, CDR2 SASEGT, per germline. The CDR3 here is CASSLVAGEGHEQFF. CDR3 bases: TGTGCCAGCAGCCTAGTAGCGGGAGAGGGACATGAGCAGTTCTTC.

The chain couples TRBV2 to TRBJ2-3; 15 bases agree with TRBD2. The V and J ends lost 6 bases and 1 base, in that order; junction bases with no gene match: 11. The CDR3 sequence is 19 residues long. Germline CDR1 reads SNHLY; CDR2 reads FYNNEI. The CDR3 region has the DNA TGTGCCAGCAGGCCAATCGGACTAGCGGGGGGGCCTGGCACAGATACGCAGTATTTT. Its translation: CASRPIGLAGGPGTDTQYF.

V is TRBV2 and J is TRBJ2-1; possibly TRBD1 for D (5 bases). CDR1 and CDR2 from the germline V gene are SNHLY and FYNNEI. The CDR3 covers 15 residues. V shed 4 bases and J shed 1 base, with 11 bases lying between them. CDR3 sequence (DNA): TGTGCCAGCAGTGGGGGCAGGGTATCCTACAATGAGCAGTTCTTC. Encoded protein: CASSGGRVSYNEQFF.

This clone has ten or more counts. The V gene is TRBV21-1, the J gene TRBJ1-2; no check of the table's D call, TRBD1, against the DNA was made. TRBV21-1 has pseudogene status. The CDR3 extends over 19 amino acids. The CDR3 here is CASSKPRFKFRRQGYGYTF. The CDR3 DNA follows: TGTGCCAGCAGCAAACCGAGGTTCAAATTTCGGCGCCAGGGATATGGCTACACCTTC.

The chain recombines TRBV6-5 with TRBJ1-2, with D hard to call. The CDR3 is 13 residues long. The ends were cut back, 2 bases at V and 4 bases at J, with 8 bases in the middle. Germline V gives CDR1 MNHEY, CDR2 SVGAGI. CDR3 loop: CASSYQQSYGYTF. The DNA of the CDR3 is TGTGCCAGCAGTTACCAACAGTCCTATGGCTACACCTTC.

The chain uses TRBV7-3 and TRBJ2-5; D not resolved. V gave up 2 bases and J gave up 2 bases, with 12 bases separating them. The CDR3 length is 15 residues. Germline CDR1 reads SGHTA; CDR2 reads FQGTGA. CDR3 protein: CASSLGGPPQETQYF. In DNA form, the CDR3 reads TGTGCCAGCAGCTTAGGTGGCCCCCCTCAAGAGACCCAGTACTTC.

The rearrangement joins TRBV15 to TRBJ1-1, with TRBD1 identical over 7 bases. CDR1 LNHNV and CDR2 YYDKDF come from the germline V gene (reference sequence). The CDR3 length is 15 residues. Trimming at V came to 3 bases and at J to 0 bases, leaving 4 bases not matched to a gene. The CDR3 DNA sequence: TGTGCCACCAGCAGCCGACAGGGAATGAACACTGAAGCTTTCTTT. Its translation is CATSSRQGMNTEAFF.

V usage is TRBV6-5 and J usage is TRBJ2-3; D possibly corresponds to TRBD1 (6 bases). The CDR3 extends over 15 amino acids. Trimming left V 5 bases short and J 0 bases short, with 12 bases between. The germline gives CDR1 MNHEY, CDR2 SVGAGI. In DNA form, the CDR3 reads TGTGCCAGCAGTCAACAGGGCCCTAGCACAGATACGCAGTATTTT. Protein sequence: CASSQQGPSTDTQYF.

V usage is TRBV14 and J usage is TRBJ2-7; D is perhaps TRBD1 (5 bases). There are 15 residues in the CDR3. CDR1 is SGHDN and CDR2 is FVKESK in the germline V gene. The ends were cut back, 1 base at V and 1 base at J, with 11 bases in the middle. CDR3 sequence: CASSQVQGSSYEQYF. The CDR3 coding sequence is TGTGCCAGCAGCCAAGTGCAGGGTTCATCCTACGAGCAGTACTTC.

In its sample, this clone was seen once. The J gene is TRBJ2-5, the V gene TRBV6-5; 8 nucleotides match TRBD1. V dropped 6 bases and J dropped 7; count of bases not matched to a gene: 10. In germline, CDR1 is MNHEY, CDR2 SVGAGI. This CDR3 is built from 14 residues. The CDR3 loop reads CASSLGTGSGTQYF. CDR3 sequence (DNA): TGTGCCAGCAGCCTCGGGACAGGTTCAGGGACCCAGTACTTC.

The CDR3 region is CASSEREYQETQYF. CDR3 DNA sequence: TGTGCCAGCAGCGAGCGGGAGTACCAAGAGACCCAGTACTTC. The chain joins TRBV7-9 to TRBJ2-5; 8 positions agree with TRBD2. This CDR3 has 14 residues. Trimming cost V 5 bases and J 0 bases; bases outside gene matches: 2. Germline V gene sequence: CDR1 SEHNR, CDR2 FQNEAQ (reference sequence).

The rearrangement joins TRBV7-2 to TRBJ2-7, with 9 bases aligning to TRBD1. Germline values: CDR1 SGHTA, CDR2 FQGNSA. V gave up 5 bases and J gave up 3 bases; unmatched junction bases: 2. CDR3 length: 13 residues. CDR3 in amino acids: CASSQDRGYEQYF. CDR3 nucleotides: TGTGCCAGCAGCCAGGACAGGGGCTACGAGCAGTACTTC.

The chain has TRBV19 and TRBJ1-1, with 9 positions matching TRBD1. The V gene end was trimmed by 9 bases and the J gene end by 4 bases; junction bases not matched to a gene: 6. In germline, CDR1 is LNHDA, CDR2 SQIVND (reference sequence). The CDR3 spans 13 residues. The CDR3 is CASHRGQFTEAFF. CDR3 coding DNA: TGTGCCAGCCACAGGGGGCAATTCACTGAAGCTTTCTTT.

This chain joins TRBV13 and TRBJ2-3; 10 bases agree with TRBD2. The CDR3 sequence is 17 residues long. Trimming at V came to 2 bases and at J to 4 bases, leaving 9 bases not matched to a gene. Germline-derived CDR1 and CDR2 are PRHDT and FYEKMQ (reference sequence). CDR3 nucleotide sequence: TGTGCCAGCAGCTTAAGGAGCGGGGGGGCCTGGGCAGATACGCAGTATTTT. Amino acid sequence: CASSLRSGGAWADTQYF.

This clone was seen just once. This sequence joins TRBV7-9 and TRBJ2-5; D is undetermined. This CDR3 has 14 amino acids. V was clipped by 4 bases and J by 0 bases, with 9 bases between them. Germline V CDR1 and CDR2: SEHNR, FQNEAQ (reference sequence). The CDR3, as DNA: TGTGCCAGCAGCTCGCGAGCGTACCAAGAGACCCAGTACTTC. This encodes CASSSRAYQETQYF.

The chain couples TRBV4-1 to TRBJ2-1; tentative D call: TRBD2 (5 bases). Trimming removed 0 bases at V and 9 bases at J, with 9 bases between. There are 13 residues in the CDR3. Germline CDR1 reads MGHRA; CDR2 reads YSYEKL. CDR3 sequence (DNA): TGCGCCAGCAGCCAAGAGATGGGGAGTGAGCAGTTCTTC. This encodes CASSQEMGSEQFF.